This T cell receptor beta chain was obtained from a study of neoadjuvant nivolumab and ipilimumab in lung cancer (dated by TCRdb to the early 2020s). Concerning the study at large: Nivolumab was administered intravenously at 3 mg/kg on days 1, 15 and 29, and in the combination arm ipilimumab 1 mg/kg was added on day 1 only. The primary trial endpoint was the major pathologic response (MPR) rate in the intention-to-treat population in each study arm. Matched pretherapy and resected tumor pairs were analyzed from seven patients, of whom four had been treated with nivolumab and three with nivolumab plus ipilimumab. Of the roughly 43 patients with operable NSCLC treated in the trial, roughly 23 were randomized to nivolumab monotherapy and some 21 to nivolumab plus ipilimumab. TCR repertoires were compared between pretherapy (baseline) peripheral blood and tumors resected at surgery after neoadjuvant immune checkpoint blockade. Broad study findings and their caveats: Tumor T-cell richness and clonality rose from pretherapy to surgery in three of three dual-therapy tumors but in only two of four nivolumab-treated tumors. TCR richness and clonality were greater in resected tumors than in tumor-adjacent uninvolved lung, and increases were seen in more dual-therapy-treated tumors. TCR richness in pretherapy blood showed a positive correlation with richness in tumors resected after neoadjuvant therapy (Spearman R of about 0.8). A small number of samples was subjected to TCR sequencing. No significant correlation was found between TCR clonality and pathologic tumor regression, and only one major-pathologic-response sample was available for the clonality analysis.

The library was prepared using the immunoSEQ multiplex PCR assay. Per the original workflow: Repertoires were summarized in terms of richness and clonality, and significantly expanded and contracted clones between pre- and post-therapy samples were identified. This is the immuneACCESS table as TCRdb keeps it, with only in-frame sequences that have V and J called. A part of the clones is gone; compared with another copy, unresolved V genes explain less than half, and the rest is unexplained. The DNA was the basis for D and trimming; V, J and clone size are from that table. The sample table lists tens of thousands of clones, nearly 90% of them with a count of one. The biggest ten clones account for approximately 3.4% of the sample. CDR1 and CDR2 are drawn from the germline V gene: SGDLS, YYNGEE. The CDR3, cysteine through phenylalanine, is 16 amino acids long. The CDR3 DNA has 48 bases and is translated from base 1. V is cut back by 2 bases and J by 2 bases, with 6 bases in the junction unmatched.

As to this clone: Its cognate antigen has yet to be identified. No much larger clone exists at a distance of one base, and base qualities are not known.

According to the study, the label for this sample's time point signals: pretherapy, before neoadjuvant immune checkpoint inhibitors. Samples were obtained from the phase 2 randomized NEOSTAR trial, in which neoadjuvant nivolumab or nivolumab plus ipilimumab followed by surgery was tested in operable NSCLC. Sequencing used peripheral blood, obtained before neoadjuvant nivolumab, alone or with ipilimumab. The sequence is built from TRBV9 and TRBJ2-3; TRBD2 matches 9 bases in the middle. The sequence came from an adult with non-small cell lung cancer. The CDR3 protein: CASSVGAGGITDTQYF. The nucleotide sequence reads TGTGCCAGCAGCGTTGGGGCGGGAGGGATCACAGATACGCAGTATTTT.